These T cell receptor beta chains were read from a single sample in a study of blood T cell repertoires in COVID-19. Data came from immunoSEQ multiplex PCR; TCRdb stores just in-frame clones and leaves some out. The data show around 430,000 clones, 70% to 90% seen once. Input material: peripheral blood. These receptors were obtained from a woman aged 45-60 years with COVID-19, enrolled during active disease. CDR3s include the opening cysteine and the closing phenylalanine or tryptophan. The D gene is left open where the match is weak. Where a row states a size, it is once, few, many or the class of an expanded clone; other rows omit it.

d_call j_call clone_size v_call cdr3_aa cdr3_nt
TRBD1 TRBJ1-2 NA TRBV5-1 CASSFSGTEYYGYTF TGCGCCAGCAGCTTCTCCGGGACAGAATACTATGGCTACACCTTC
TRBD2 TRBJ2-3 NA TRBV5-6 CASSLLAGGSDTQYF TGTGCCAGCAGCCTACTAGCGGGGGGTTCAGATACGCAGTATTTT
NA TRBJ1-1 NA TRBV28 CATSYRLNTEAFF TGTGCCACTTCCTACCGGTTAAACACTGAAGCTTTCTTT
TRBD2 TRBJ2-1 NA TRBV9 CASSVTPVRGGLNEQFF TGTGCCAGCAGCGTAACCCCTGTGCGGGGGGGCCTCAATGAGCAGTTCTTC
NA TRBJ1-1 NA TRBV7-9 CASSFGGNTEAFF TGTGCCAGCAGCTTCGGGGGGAACACTGAAGCTTTCTTT
NA TRBJ1-1 NA TRBV30 CAWRLGSTEAFF TGTGCCTGGAGGTTAGGGAGCACTGAAGCTTTCTTT
TRBD2 TRBJ2-1 NA TRBV30 CAWVTSGTSLSYNEQFF TGTGCCTGGGTAACCTCCGGGACTAGCCTCTCCTACAATGAGCAGTTCTTC
NA TRBJ2-6 NA TRBV12-5 CASGPGATGANVLTF TGTGCTAGTGGCCCCGGAGCGACTGGGGCCAACGTCCTGACTTTC
TRBD1 TRBJ1-1 NA TRBV3-1/TRBV3-2 CASSQSDRATEAFF TGTGCCAGCAGCCAATCTGACAGGGCCACTGAAGCTTTCTTT
NA TRBJ1-6 once TRBV6-5 CASSPVGRDSPLHF TGTGCCAGCAGCCCGGTGGGCAGGGATTCACCCCTCCACTTT
NA TRBJ1-1 NA TRBV9 CASSVDGGLDTEAFF TGTGCCAGCAGCGTAGATGGGGGGTTGGACACTGAAGCTTTCTTT
NA TRBJ1-1 NA TRBV19 CASSIQGPNTEAFF TGTGCCAGTAGTATTCAGGGCCCGAACACTGAAGCTTTCTTT
TRBD1 TRBJ1-6 once TRBV13 CASSSGTGAYNSPLHF TGTGCCAGCAGCTCCGGGACAGGGGCCTATAATTCACCCCTCCACTTT
NA TRBJ1-2 NA TRBV5-4 CASSLVKGDGYTF TGTGCCAGCAGCTTGGTTAAAGGGGATGGCTACACCTTC
TRBD1 TRBJ1-5 NA TRBV27 CASSHTGGNQPQHF TGTGCCAGCAGCCATACAGGGGGCAATCAGCCCCAGCATTTT
TRBD1 TRBJ2-3 NA TRBV19 CASRETGASTDTQYF TGTGCCAGTAGGGAGACAGGGGCTAGCACAGATACGCAGTATTTT
TRBD2 TRBJ2-3 NA TRBV2 CASRGGGLSTDTQYF TGTGCCAGCAGGGGCGGGGGGCTAAGCACAGATACGCAGTATTTT
NA TRBJ2-1 NA TRBV9 CASSVGTGPNEQFF TGTGCCAGCAGCGTGGGTACAGGTCCCAATGAGCAGTTCTTC
TRBD2 TRBJ2-1 NA TRBV5-4 CASSPTLADHSYNEQFF TGTGCCAGCAGCCCGACTCTAGCGGACCACTCCTACAATGAGCAGTTCTTC
TRBD1 TRBJ1-2 few TRBV28 CASSSTGAAVGYTF TGTGCCAGCAGTTCGACAGGGGCCGCTGTGGGCTACACCTTC
TRBD2 TRBJ2-1 few TRBV2 CASAGGGYNEQFF TGTGCCAGCGCGGGAGGAGGGTACAATGAGCAGTTCTTC
TRBD2 TRBJ2-3 NA TRBV7-3 CASSLAAGKPDTQYF TGTGCCAGCAGCCTAGCGGCTGGGAAGCCAGATACGCAGTATTTT
TRBD1 TRBJ2-1 NA TRBV30 CAWSVQGVGRGEQFF TGTGCCTGGAGTGTACAGGGGGTCGGAAGGGGTGAGCAGTTCTTC
NA TRBJ2-7 NA TRBV4-1 CASSQGTANYEQYF TGCGCCAGCAGCCAAGGGACAGCGAACTACGAGCAGTACTTC
NA TRBJ2-1 NA TRBV24-1 CATSDGGEQFF TGTGCCACCAGTGATGGAGGTGAGCAGTTCTTC
NA TRBJ2-2 NA TRBV12-3/TRBV12-4 CASSLRETGELFF TGTGCCAGCAGTCTGAGGGAGACCGGGGAGCTGTTTTTT
NA TRBJ1-2 NA TRBV29-1 CSADPRQATNYGYTF TGCAGCGCCGACCCCCGGCAGGCAACTAACTATGGCTACACCTTC
TRBD1 TRBJ2-2 few TRBV7-9 CASRAGTGSTGELFF TGTGCCAGCAGGGCCGGGACAGGGAGTACCGGGGAGCTGTTTTTT
NA TRBJ2-6 NA TRBV5-1 CASSLDQVAGANVLTF TGCGCCAGCAGCTTGGACCAGGTAGCTGGGGCCAACGTCCTGACTTTC
TRBD1 TRBJ2-6 NA TRBV19 CASQKRASGGGGANVLTF TGTGCCAGTCAGAAGCGCGCGTCAGGGGGTGGTGGGGCCAACGTCCTGACTTTC
TRBD1 TRBJ2-7 NA TRBV12-3/TRBV12-4 CASRETGDYEQYF TGTGCCAGCAGGGAGACAGGGGACTACGAGCAGTACTTC
NA TRBJ2-7 NA TRBV4-1 CASSQGWQGYEQYF TGCGCCAGCAGCCAAGGATGGCAGGGGTACGAGCAGTACTTC
TRBD1 TRBJ1-1 NA TRBV5-4 CASRSRPGQGLSEAFF TGTGCCAGCAGGTCCCGGCCGGGACAGGGTTTGTCTGAAGCTTTCTTT
NA TRBJ2-5 NA TRBV19 CASSIGGRETQYF TGTGCCAGTAGTATTGGGGGCCGAGAGACCCAGTACTTC
TRBD1 TRBJ1-5 once TRBV28 CASSIGQGGYQPQHF TGTGCCAGCAGTATTGGACAGGGAGGATATCAGCCCCAGCATTTT
TRBD1 TRBJ2-5 NA TRBV28 CASSRDRAQETQYF TGTGCCAGCAGTCGGGACAGGGCCCAAGAGACCCAGTACTTC
NA TRBJ1-4 NA TRBV12-5 CASGRLAKNEKLFF TGTGCTAGTGGTCGCCTAGCAAAGAATGAAAAACTGTTTTTT
NA TRBJ2-1 NA TRBV7-9 CASSHSTQRSYNEQFF TGTGCCAGCAGCCATTCTACCCAACGCTCCTACAATGAGCAGTTCTTC
NA TRBJ1-6 few TRBV30 CAWSVRAGRNSPLHF TGTGCCTGGAGTGTACGTGCAGGGAGGAATTCACCCCTCCACTTT
TRBD1 TRBJ1-3 NA TRBV10-3 CAISDRGPAGNTIYF TGTGCCATCAGTGACAGGGGGCCTGCCGGAAACACCATATATTTT
TRBD1 TRBJ1-2 NA TRBV29-1 CSVEELGGAGSGYTF TGCAGCGTTGAAGAGTTAGGGGGCGCGGGAAGTGGCTACACCTTC
NA TRBJ1-2 once TRBV28 CASSEARGYGYTF TGTGCCAGCAGTGAGGCCAGGGGTTATGGCTACACCTTC
NA TRBJ2-7 NA TRBV11-2 CASSLGTVTYEQYF TGTGCCAGCAGCTTGGGGACTGTCACCTACGAGCAGTACTTC
TRBD1 TRBJ1-2 NA TRBV25-1 CASSQGDGYTF TGTGCCAGCAGTCAGGGGGATGGCTACACCTTC
TRBD2 TRBJ2-1 NA TRBV9 CASSVGRGGRNEQFF TGTGCCAGCAGCGTAGGGCGGGGGGGCCGCAATGAGCAGTTCTTC
TRBD1 TRBJ1-2 NA TRBV27 CASRSLGQGGYTF TGTGCCAGCAGATCCCTAGGACAGGGTGGCTACACCTTC
NA TRBJ2-1 NA TRBV12-5 CASGLGDSYNEQFF TGTGCTAGTGGTTTGGGAGACAGCTACAATGAGCAGTTCTTC
NA TRBJ2-7 NA TRBV13 CASSLGRNYEQYF TGTGCCAGCAGCTTAGGCCGTAACTACGAGCAGTACTTC
TRBD1 TRBJ1-5 NA TRBV6-5 CASKRQGDQPQHF TGTGCCAGCAAAAGACAGGGGGATCAGCCCCAGCATTTT
NA TRBJ2-3 NA TRBV7-6 CASSLPSGGDADTQYF TGTGCCAGCAGCTTACCCTCGGGCGGGGATGCAGATACGCAGTATTTT
NA TRBJ1-3 NA TRBV24-1 CATRDRGNTIYF TGTGCCACCCGCGACAGGGGAAACACCATATATTTT
NA TRBJ2-7 NA TRBV2 CASSEILVGEQYF TGTGCCAGCAGTGAAATACTAGTGGGCGAGCAGTACTTC
TRBD1 TRBJ2-6 NA TRBV7-8 CASSPRQGMALSGANVLTF TGTGCCAGCAGCCCCCGACAGGGTATGGCTCTCTCTGGGGCCAACGTCCTGACTTTC
TRBD2 TRBJ2-1 once TRBV2 CASRPGLAGLGYNEQFF TGTGCCAGCAGACCGGGACTAGCGGGGTTGGGGTACAATGAGCAGTTCTTC
NA TRBJ1-1 NA TRBV3-1/TRBV3-2 CASSQDRVHRVRNEAFF TGTGCCAGCAGCCAAGATCGCGTCCACAGGGTAAGGAATGAAGCTTTCTTT
NA TRBJ1-2 NA TRBV13 CASSLRLEGHLGYTF TGTGCCAGCAGCCTCAGACTCGAGGGCCACCTTGGCTACACCTTC
TRBD2 TRBJ2-1 NA TRBV4-1 CASSSGTSGVLLRAAEQFF TGCGCCAGCAGTTCCGGGACTAGCGGGGTACTCCTCCGCGCAGCTGAGCAGTTCTTC
TRBD2 TRBJ2-1 NA TRBV5-1 CASSPGGASYNEQFF TGCGCCAGCAGCCCCGGGGGGGCCTCCTACAATGAGCAGTTCTTC